This T cell receptor (beta chain) was sequenced in a study of blood T cell repertoires in COVID-19. Study in general: Samples of COVID-19 (acute and convalescent) were obtained from the United States, Italy and Spain.

This clone was observed once. Trimming stripped 8 bases from V and 5 bases from J, with 14 bases between. Germline values: CDR1 LNHDA, CDR2 SQIVND (reference sequence). The CDR3 spans 13 residues. Original data processing: By means of reference gene primer amplification, nucleated cell counts were estimated. Libraries were prepared by immunoSEQ multiplex PCR; TCRdb keeps only in-frame clonotypes and omits some of them. The V and J calls and clone size come from that table; D and trimming were worked out from the DNA. In the table there are fewer than 250,000 clones, around 91% of which are singletons.

This receptor was identified in a woman aged 40 to 55 with acute or convalescent COVID-19. The source material was peripheral blood. The rearrangement uses TRBV19 and TRBJ2-3; tentatively, D is TRBD1 (6 bases). CDR3: CASSKQGIDTQYF. Written as DNA, the CDR3 is TGTGCCAGTTCAAAACAGGGTATAGATACGCAGTATTTT. Based on the CDR3 plus reference TRBV19 and TRBJ2-3, the full variable domain is DGGITQSPKYLFRKEGQNVTLSCEQNLNHDAMYWYRQDPGQGLRLIYYSQIVNDFQKGDIAEGYSVSREKKESFPLTVTSAQKNPTAFYLCASSKQGIDTQYFGPGTRLTVL.